These 7 T cell receptor beta chains were all obtained from the same sample, sequenced in a study of tumor-infiltrating lymphocytes in primary liver carcinoma. Co-extraction of both nucleic acids (RNA and DNA) used roughly 18-32 mg of unsorted bulk tissue. Constant-region priming of roughly 500 ng total RNA yielded TCR beta cDNA. Libraries for TCR beta were built through three nested multiplex PCR rounds, which together made up a slightly modified ARM-PCR procedure. Each of the first two PCR rounds ran 9 to 11 cycles with TRBV1-TRBV30 forward and C-beta reverse primers. TCRdb independently ran MiXCR on the multiplex PCR reads; one entry per CDR3 protein. The table lists 100,000 or so distinct CDR3 sequences, 55% to 75% of them singletons. Sequencing was carried out using liver tumor tissue from sampling region 5. Subset described: tumor region T5, tumor centre. These receptor sequences come from a woman aged 55-69 years with primary liver carcinoma and hepatitis B virus infection.

Regarding this clonotype: The limits of the CDR3 on the DNA are not certain, so only TCRdb's listed CDR3 is given. V gene TRBV6-6 combines with J gene TRBJ1-2; TRBD1 is taken as the D call from the table, unchecked against the DNA. From its first to its last residue, the CDR3 has 16 amino acids. Germline V gene sequence: CDR1 MNHNY, CDR2 SVGAGI (reference sequence). The CDR3 here is CASSYPGQKANYACTF.

As to this clonotype: One end of the junction does not line up with germline, which may come from a read error. CDR3 coding DNA: TGTGCCAGTAGACAGGGGGCAACTGAGCAGCTCTTC. Protein sequence: CASRQGATEQLF. The chain employs TRBV12-3 or TRBV12-4 and TRBJ2-1, with 10 bases lining up with TRBD1. This CDR3 has 12 residues.

This clonotype came up many times. The J gene is TRBJ1-5, the V gene TRBV4-1; D possibly corresponds to TRBD1 (6 bases). This CDR3 spans 15 amino acids. V lost 1 base, J lost 4 bases, and 11 bases lay in between. Germline CDR1 is MGHRA and CDR2 is YSYEKL. CDR3 loop: CASSQGGGGNQPQHF. The CDR3 nucleotides read TGCGCCAGCAGCCAAGGGGGAGGGGGTAATCAGCCCCAGCATTTT.

Concerning this clonotype itself: One junction end does not reproduce the germline sequence, and a read error may be involved. The chain couples TRBV10-3 to TRBJ2-7, with TRBD1 matching 9 bases. The CDR3 contains 15 residues. Germline CDR1 ENHRY, CDR2 SYGVKD. The DNA of the CDR3 is TGTGCCATTAACCCTGGTGGGACAGGGAACTACGGGCAGTACTTC. As protein: CAINPGGTGNYGQYF.

Comments on this clonotype: The conserved closing phenylalanine or tryptophan is absent in this CDR3, likely reflecting a read error. This chain uses TRBV6-5 with TRBJ2-7, with D maybe TRBD1 (6 bases). Germline CDR1 and CDR2: MNHEY and SVGAGI. The CDR3 is 16 residues long. CDR3: CVSSYSTETGFYEQYL. The CDR3 DNA reads as TGTGTCAGCAGTTACTCGACGGAGACAGGCTTCTACGAGCAGTACTTA.

The chain uses TRBV11-2 and TRBJ2-3, with no clear D. Trimming cost V 6 bases and J 2 bases, with 15 bases left between them. This CDR3 region has 15 residues. Germline V lookup: CDR1 SGHAT, CDR2 FQNNGV. CDR3 sequence: CASRPSATITDTQYF. CDR3 nucleotide sequence: TGTGCCAGCAGGCCCTCCGCGACCATCACAGATACGCAGTATTTT.

Comments on this clonotype: One end of the junction fails to match germline, which may point to a read error. The chain joins TRBV6-1 to TRBJ1-2; D might be TRBD1 (5 bases). Per germline, CDR1 MNHNS and CDR2 SASEGT. CDR3 length: 10 residues. CDR3 bases: TGTGCCGGCAGACAGAATGGCTACACCTTC. It codes for CAGRQNGYTF.